This T cell receptor (beta chain) was recorded in a study of OX40 agonist ivuxolimab in advanced cancers. Study as a whole: Enrolled patients in dose escalation had cancers that were hepatocellular carcinoma, melanoma, renal cell or head and neck cancer. General study results and limits: At 0.1 to 3.0 mg/kg and by week 6, clonal expansion occurred in CD4+ and CD8+ blood T cells. On average, a greater number of expanded clones characterised CD8+ T cells relative to CD4+.

Assay: immunoSEQ multiplex PCR; the TCRdb copy retains only in-frame clones and omits some. Seen here are around 58,000 clones, around 89% observed once, and the top ten hold over 1.1%. Concerning this clone itself: What it binds is not known.

This receptor was obtained from an adult with an advanced solid tumor such as melanoma, head and neck, liver or kidney cancer. This material consisted of CD4+ or CD8+ T cells sorted from blood, taken in a trial of the OX40 agonist ivuxolimab.

DNA for the CDR3: TGTGCCAGCAAATTAGCAGGGTCGCCGGACGGGGCCAACGTCCTGACTTTC. This translates into CASKLAGSPDGANVLTF. The chain couples TRBV27 to TRBJ2-6, with TRBD1 as a possible D gene (5 bases). CDR1 and CDR2 from the germline V gene are MNHEY and SMNVEV (reference sequence). Trimming took 7 bases from V and 4 from J, leaving 20 bases between them. The CDR3 is 17 residues long. The full variable domain, with the rest looked up from reference TRBV27 and TRBJ2-6, is EAQVTQNPRYLITVTGKKLTVTCSQNMNHEYMSWYRQDPGLGLRQIYYSMNVEVTDKGDVPEGYKVSRKEKRNFPLILESPSPNQTSLYFCASKLAGSPDGANVLTFGAGSRLTVL.